These T cell receptor beta chains were read from a single sample in a study of blood T cell repertoires in COVID-19. The assay was immunoSEQ multiplex PCR, and TCRdb's table has in-frame clones only and misses some. Of 25,000 to 35,000 clones in the sample, approximately 87% were seen once. The sequencing input was peripheral blood. The receptors were sampled from a human donor with active COVID-19. The donor label of this sample is uncertain. CDR3s include the opening cysteine and the closing phenylalanine or tryptophan. The D gene is left open where the match is weak. The size entry is marked missing in some rows and otherwise reads once, few, many or a size class.

D: NA
V: TRBV20-1
J: TRBJ2-1
size: few
DNA: TGCAGTGCTAGAGCGGGTACCGGGCAGTTCTTC
CDR3: CSARAGTGQFF

D: NA
V: TRBV2
J: TRBJ2-7
size: NA
DNA: TGTGCCAGCGAGGGTTTCGGAGGACGCGGTCCCTACGAGCAGTACTTC
CDR3: CASEGFGGRGPYEQYF

D: NA
V: TRBV14
J: TRBJ2-7
size: NA
DNA: TGTGCCAGCAGCCAAGATCACCGGGTTTCCGAGCAGTACTTC
CDR3: CASSQDHRVSEQYF

D: NA
V: TRBV19
J: TRBJ1-5
size: once
DNA: TGTGCCAGCGGCTTTTGGGGGGGCAATCAGCCCCAGCATTTT
CDR3: CASGFWGGNQPQHF

D: TRBD1
V: TRBV6-5
J: TRBJ1-5
size: NA
DNA: TGTGCCAGCAGTTATACAGGGGGGAGCAATCAGCCCCAGCATTTT
CDR3: CASSYTGGSNQPQHF

D: TRBD2
V: TRBV5-4
J: TRBJ2-5
size: NA
DNA: TGTGCCAGCAGCGCGGCTAGCGGGAGGGCCCGAGAGACCCAGTACTTC
CDR3: CASSAASGRARETQYF

D: NA
V: TRBV14
J: TRBJ2-1
size: NA
DNA: TGTGCCAGCAGCCAGTTCATGGGAGGGGGGCAAAAGCAGTTCTTC
CDR3: CASSQFMGGGQKQFF

D: NA
V: TRBV9
J: TRBJ2-1
size: NA
DNA: TGTGCCAGCAGCGTAGACTCAGGTCGTACTGAGCAGTTCTTC
CDR3: CASSVDSGRTEQFF

D: NA
V: TRBV9
J: TRBJ1-6
size: once
DNA: TGTGCCAGCAGCGCAGGGACAATTGATAATTCACCCCTCCACTTT
CDR3: CASSAGTIDNSPLHF

D: TRBD2
V: TRBV29-1
J: TRBJ2-5
size: NA
DNA: TGCAGCGCCGTTCCCTTTGGACTTGGACTAGCGGGAGCAGAGACCCAGTACTTC
CDR3: CSAVPFGLGLAGAETQYF

D: TRBD1
V: TRBV9
J: TRBJ1-1
size: NA
DNA: TGTGCCAGCAGCCCATGGACAGGGGGAAACACTGAAGCTTTCTTT
CDR3: CASSPWTGGNTEAFF

D: TRBD1
V: TRBV7-2
J: TRBJ2-6
size: NA
DNA: TGTGCCAGCAGCCGCACAGGGGGCTCTGGGGCCAACGTCCTGACTTTC
CDR3: CASSRTGGSGANVLTF

D: NA
V: TRBV10-3
J: TRBJ2-7
size: NA
DNA: TGTGCCATCAGCGAGGGAGGATACGAGCAGTACTTC
CDR3: CAISEGGYEQYF

D: NA
V: TRBV20-1
J: TRBJ1-1
size: NA
DNA: TGCAGTGCTAGTAAAGAGGGGGTGGGCGCTGAAGCTTTCTTT
CDR3: CSASKEGVGAEAFF

D: NA
V: TRBV21-1
J: TRBJ2-3
size: NA
DNA: TGTGCCAGCAGCAAAGGGGGCGCGGATACAGATACGCAGTATTTT
CDR3: CASSKGGADTDTQYF

D: TRBD2
V: TRBV7-3
J: TRBJ2-2
size: medium-sized
DNA: TGTGCCAGCAGCTTCACTAGCGGGAACACCGGGGAGCTGTTTTTT
CDR3: CASSFTSGNTGELFF

D: TRBD1
V: TRBV9
J: TRBJ1-1
size: NA
DNA: TGTGCCAGCAGTGGGGGGACAGGGGTCTTGGGAGCTGAAGCTTTCTTT
CDR3: CASSGGTGVLGAEAFF

D: TRBD1
V: TRBV5-4
J: TRBJ2-5
size: NA
DNA: TGTGCCAGCAGCCTGGACAGGGGGCGCCCGGAGACCCAGTACTTC
CDR3: CASSLDRGRPETQYF

D: TRBD2
V: TRBV4-1
J: TRBJ2-7
size: NA
DNA: TGCGCCAGCAGCCAGGTAGCGGGGCCTTCCTACGAGCAGTACTTC
CDR3: CASSQVAGPSYEQYF

D: TRBD2
V: TRBV19
J: TRBJ2-7
size: NA
DNA: TGTGCCAGTAGTATGCTAGCGGGAGGAGAGCAGTACTTC
CDR3: CASSMLAGGEQYF

D: NA
V: TRBV19
J: TRBJ2-7
size: NA
DNA: TGTGCCAGTAGTACCGATTCGAGCTCCTACGAGCAGTACTTC
CDR3: CASSTDSSSYEQYF

D: TRBD2
V: TRBV5-1
J: TRBJ2-7
size: NA
DNA: TGCGCCAGCAGCTTGACACTAGCGGGAGCCCCCCCCTCCTACGAGCAGTACTTC
CDR3: CASSLTLAGAPPSYEQYF

D: TRBD1
V: TRBV11-3
J: TRBJ1-1
size: NA
DNA: TGTGCCAGCAGCCCTGACAGGGGGCGCGGGGCTGAAGCTTTCTTT
CDR3: CASSPDRGRGAEAFF

D: NA
V: TRBV20-1
J: TRBJ1-1
size: few
DNA: TGCAGTGCTAGTACAGGACAGCGGTTAGCTGAAGCTTTCTTT
CDR3: CSASTGQRLAEAFF

D: TRBD2
V: TRBV20-1
J: TRBJ2-1
size: once
DNA: TGCGAGCGGGGGGTAAGAAGTGAGCAGTTCTTC
CDR3: CERGVRSEQFF

D: NA
V: TRBV11-2
J: TRBJ1-6
size: NA
DNA: TGTGCCGGAAAAGACTTAAACAATTCACCCCTCCACTTT
CDR3: CAGKDLNNSPLHF

D: NA
V: TRBV11-3
J: TRBJ2-7
size: NA
DNA: TGTGCCAGCAGCTTAACGGGAATGAACGAGCAGTACTTC
CDR3: CASSLTGMNEQYF

D: TRBD1
V: TRBV4-1
J: TRBJ1-2
size: NA
DNA: TGCGCCAGCAGCCAAACCGGGACAGGCGGCTACACCTTC
CDR3: CASSQTGTGGYTF

D: NA
V: TRBV12-3/TRBV12-4
J: TRBJ1-4
size: NA
DNA: TGTGCCAGCAGGGCACAGGGTAATGAAAAACTGTTTTTT
CDR3: CASRAQGNEKLFF

D: TRBD2
V: TRBV7-2
J: TRBJ2-1
size: NA
DNA: TGTGCCAGCAGCGGGGGACTAGCGGGAGTCCGAGGTGAGCAGTTCTTC
CDR3: CASSGGLAGVRGEQFF

D: NA
V: TRBV29-1
J: TRBJ1-1
size: NA
DNA: TGCAGCGGGAGACTGGGTAGAAACACTGAAGCTTTCTTT
CDR3: CSGRLGRNTEAFF

D: TRBD2
V: TRBV9
J: TRBJ2-2
size: NA
DNA: TGTGCCAGCAGCCGGTCGGGACTAGCGGGGGTCGGGGAGCTGTTTTTT
CDR3: CASSRSGLAGVGELFF

D: TRBD2
V: TRBV7-7
J: TRBJ2-7
size: NA
DNA: TGTGCTAGCAGCTTAGCTGACGGGGGGGCCTACGAGCAGTACTTC
CDR3: CASSLADGGAYEQYF

D: TRBD2
V: TRBV2
J: TRBJ2-3
size: NA
DNA: TGTGCCAGCAAAGCGGGGGAGGGCACAGATACGCAGTATTTT
CDR3: CASKAGEGTDTQYF

D: TRBD2
V: TRBV5-1
J: TRBJ2-5
size: NA
DNA: TGCGCCAGCAGCTTGGTTGGCGGGAGGGCCCAAGAGACCCAGTACTTC
CDR3: CASSLVGGRAQETQYF

D: TRBD2
V: TRBV5-1
J: TRBJ2-3
size: NA
DNA: TGCGCCAGCAGCTGGAGGGGAGCTAGCGGGAGTACAGATACGCAGTATTTT
CDR3: CASSWRGASGSTDTQYF

D: TRBD1
V: TRBV9
J: TRBJ1-5
size: NA
DNA: TGTGCCAGCAGCGGAGGGGTGGAACAGGGGGCGTCGTCGTATGGGCAGCCCCAGCATTTT
CDR3: CASSGGVEQGASSYGQPQHF

D: NA
V: TRBV27
J: TRBJ2-5
size: NA
DNA: TGTGCCAGCAGCACGTCGAGCCAAGAGACCCAGTACTTC
CDR3: CASSTSSQETQYF

D: NA
V: TRBV20-1
J: TRBJ1-5
size: NA
DNA: TGCAGTGCTAGTTCAGGTGGGGCACTCAGTCAGCCCCAGCATTTT
CDR3: CSASSGGALSQPQHF

D: TRBD1
V: TRBV18
J: TRBJ2-3
size: NA
DNA: TGTGCCAGCTCACCAGGACAGGGGGACACAGATACGCAGTATTTT
CDR3: CASSPGQGDTDTQYF

D: NA
V: TRBV19
J: TRBJ2-3
size: NA
DNA: TGTGCCAGTAGTAGTGGGACACACACAGATACGCAGTATTTT
CDR3: CASSSGTHTDTQYF

D: NA
V: TRBV7-8
J: TRBJ2-3
size: NA
DNA: TGTGCCAGCAGCACCCTACTAGGGGATACGCAGTATTTT
CDR3: CASSTLLGDTQYF

D: TRBD1
V: TRBV5-1
J: TRBJ2-7
size: NA
DNA: TGCGCCAGCAGCTTGGGGACAGGGCCCAACGAGCAGTACTTC
CDR3: CASSLGTGPNEQYF

D: TRBD2
V: TRBV9
J: TRBJ2-3
size: NA
DNA: TGTGCCAGCAGCGTAGGGACTAGCACATATAGCACAGATACGCAGTATTTT
CDR3: CASSVGTSTYSTDTQYF

D: NA
V: TRBV21-1
J: TRBJ2-2
size: NA
DNA: TGTGCCAGCAGCGAAAAACAGGGGATACGTACCGGGGAGCTGTTTTTT
CDR3: CASSEKQGIRTGELFF

D: NA
V: TRBV7-8
J: TRBJ2-2
size: NA
DNA: TGTGCCAGCAGCTCGGGACTGCAATTTAGGAGGGGGGAGCTGTTTTTT
CDR3: CASSSGLQFRRGELFF

D: NA
V: TRBV30
J: TRBJ1-2
size: NA
DNA: TGTGCCTGGAGTAGTCTTTCGAGGAGTCTTGGCTACACCTTC
CDR3: CAWSSLSRSLGYTF

D: TRBD1
V: TRBV7-6
J: TRBJ2-5
size: NA
DNA: TGTGCCAGCAGCCCCGGGACAGGGGGCTGGGAGACCCAGTACTTC
CDR3: CASSPGTGGWETQYF